This is a list of T cell receptor beta chains from one sample in a study of shared clonotypes between healthy human individuals. TCRdb's copy holds only in-frame clones and misses some; the assay was immunoSEQ multiplex PCR. The data contain roughly 500,000 clones, roughly 80% of them singletons. Specimen: PBMCs. These receptors originate from a woman between 35 and 50 years old in good health. Some clones in this sample may be carry-over from other donors' samples. CDR3s include the opening cysteine and the closing phenylalanine or tryptophan. D genes are given only for firm matches. Expanded clones get a size class; other rows say once, few or many, or leave the size out.

CDR3 DNA,CDR3 protein,V gene,D gene,clone size,J gene
TGCAGCGTCTGGGAGGGGGCGACTGAAGCTTTCTTT,CSVWEGATEAFF,TRBV29-1,TRBD1,NA,TRBJ1-1
TGTGCCAGCGCTTTGCAGGGACAGGGGACCTACGAGCAGTACTTC,CASALQGQGTYEQYF,TRBV5-6,TRBD1,NA,TRBJ2-7
TGTGCCAGCAGCCCCCGGTCCACGTCCTACGAGCAGTACTTC,CASSPRSTSYEQYF,TRBV7-2,NA,NA,TRBJ2-7
TGCGCCAGCAGCTTGGCCGGGACTAGCGGCGAGCAGTACTTC,CASSLAGTSGEQYF,TRBV5-1,TRBD2,NA,TRBJ2-7
TGTGCCAGCCGGGGGACGGGCTACGAGCAGTACTTC,CASRGTGYEQYF,TRBV6-5,NA,NA,TRBJ2-7
TGCAGCGTTCCCAATAGCGGGAGAGCGTACAATGAGCAGTTCTTC,CSVPNSGRAYNEQFF,TRBV29-1,TRBD2,NA,TRBJ2-1
TGTGCCAGCAGCCAGACAACGGGAGAAGAGACCCAGTACTTC,CASSQTTGEETQYF,TRBV5-4,NA,NA,TRBJ2-5
TGCGCCAGCAGCCACGGGACTAGCGGGGCTTACAATGAGCAGTTCTTC,CASSHGTSGAYNEQFF,TRBV4-1,TRBD2,NA,TRBJ2-1
TGTGCCAGCAGCACACAGGCCGGGGAGCTGTTTTTT,CASSTQAGELFF,TRBV11-2,NA,few,TRBJ2-2
TGTGCCAGCAGAAGGGGCCAGGGGAGAGGTGGCTACACCTTC,CASRRGQGRGGYTF,TRBV7-2,NA,NA,TRBJ1-2
TGTGCCAGCAGCTGGGAGAACACTGAAGCTTTCTTT,CASSWENTEAFF,TRBV7-9,NA,few,TRBJ1-1
TGTGCCAGCAGCTTGGTTGGGGGAGGCTATGGCTACACCTTC,CASSLVGGGYGYTF,TRBV5-6,NA,many,TRBJ1-2
TGTGCCAGTACTCCGGACAACCCCAACTATGGCTACACCTTC,CASTPDNPNYGYTF,TRBV19,NA,NA,TRBJ1-2
TGTGCCAGCAGAGGAAGCGGGGGACCCTACAATGAGCAGTTCTTC,CASRGSGGPYNEQFF,TRBV6-6,TRBD2,many,TRBJ2-1
TGCGCCAGCAGCCAAGATAGGAGCACAGATACGCAGTATTTT,CASSQDRSTDTQYF,TRBV4-3,NA,NA,TRBJ2-3
TGCGCCAGCAGCCAAGATAGTGGGCGGGGAGCCACAGATACGCAGTATTTT,CASSQDSGRGATDTQYF,TRBV4-3,NA,NA,TRBJ2-3
TGTGCCAGCTCACCTTCGGACAGGGGGGGCCCCTACGAGCAGTACTTC,CASSPSDRGGPYEQYF,TRBV18,TRBD1,NA,TRBJ2-7
TGTGCCAGCAGCTTAGATAAAGGCTGGGAGGCTGAAGCTTTCTTT,CASSLDKGWEAEAFF,TRBV11-2,NA,NA,TRBJ1-1
TGTGCCCGTAGCCCCTTGGGACAGGGCAATCAGCCCCAGCATTTT,CARSPLGQGNQPQHF,TRBV30,TRBD1,NA,TRBJ1-5
TGTGCCAGCAGCGTTACTAGCGCGGGGTCGGGTGAGCAGTTCTTC,CASSVTSAGSGEQFF,TRBV7-2,TRBD2,once,TRBJ2-1
TGCGCCAGCAGCAACCGGACGGGGAACACTGAAGCTTTCTTT,CASSNRTGNTEAFF,TRBV5-1,NA,NA,TRBJ1-1
TGTGCCAGTATGACAGGGCTCCGGGATAACTATGGCTACACCTTC,CASMTGLRDNYGYTF,TRBV2,TRBD1,NA,TRBJ1-2